Listed here are 18 T cell receptor beta chains from one sample, sequenced in a study of PD-L1 blockade in urothelial cancer. The repertoire was sequenced with immunoSEQ multiplex PCR; TCRdb's copy has only in-frame clones and lacks some. The table includes tens of thousands of clones, around 77% detected once. The material sequenced was PBMCs, taken around atezolizumab (anti-PD-L1) treatment. These receptors all come from a man aged 65 to 79 with urothelial cancer.

The chain recombines TRBV5-4 with TRBJ1-2; a possible D gene is TRBD1 (5 bases). The CDR3 loop spans 15 amino acids. With 5 bases removed from V and 7 bases from J, the gap between germline ends came to 21 bases. Germline V gives CDR1 SGHNT, CDR2 YYREEE (reference sequence). In DNA form, the CDR3 reads TGTGCCAGCAGGGAAACCCTAGGGCCGGGGGGTGGCTACACCTTC. It codes for CASRETLGPGGGYTF.

In this sample, this clone turned up once. This chain links TRBV2 with TRBJ2-2, with 7 positions matching TRBD2. V was pared by 5 bases and J by 5 bases, with 8 bases of the junction left unmatched. Germline CDR1 and CDR2: SNHLY and FYNNEI. This CDR3 is 15 amino acids long. DNA of the CDR3: TGTGCCAGCAGTCCGAGCGGGATGAGGACCGGGGAGCTGTTTTTT. It is translated as CASSPSGMRTGELFF.

This chain connects TRBV28 to TRBJ1-5; D gene uncertain. Germline V gives CDR1 MDHEN, CDR2 SYDVKM. CDR3 length equals 15 residues. The V end lost 2 bases, the J end lost 9 bases, and 17 bases lay between the germline ends. In nucleotides, the CDR3 is TGTGCCAGCAGTTTAAGTATAGTCCGAAGCCGGCCCCAGCATTTT. The encoded protein is CASSLSIVRSRPQHF.

The table lists this clone with many counts. The rearrangement links TRBV11-3 to TRBJ2-7; a weak D match, TRBD1 (6 bases). Trimming pared 5 bases from V and 2 bases from J, leaving 16 bases between. This CDR3 is built from 15 residues. Germline CDR1 SGHNT, CDR2 YENEEA. CDR3 DNA: TGTGCCAGCAGCCGAACAGGCAGGGGAACCTACGAGCAGTACTTC. This codes for CASSRTGRGTYEQYF.

The gene calls are TRBV7-2 and TRBJ2-7; D unresolved. This CDR3 has 13 residues. V was cut by 0 bases and J by 3 bases, with 6 bases left in between. CDR1 is SGHTA, CDR2 FQGNSA, per germline. CDR3: CASSLAENYEQYF. The CDR3 DNA reads TGTGCCAGCAGCTTAGCGGAGAACTACGAGCAGTACTTC.

The chain employs TRBV18 and TRBJ1-5; D is perhaps TRBD1 (6 bases). Trimming removed 4 bases from V and 7 bases from J, with 11 bases in between. Germline V gene lookup returns CDR1 KGHSH and CDR2 LQKENI. This CDR3 has 13 residues. The CDR3 spells CASSRGGGQPQHF. CDR3 coding DNA: TGTGCCAGCTCACGGGGGGGCGGCCAGCCCCAGCATTTT.

This clone was seen at least ten times. The chain couples TRBV9 to TRBJ1-6; the D is unclear. Trimming pared 0 bases from V and 8 bases from J, leaving 12 bases between. Germline values: CDR1 SGDLS, CDR2 YYNGEE. This CDR3 is 15 amino acids long. CDR3 sequence reads: CASSVGWATDSPLHF. DNA for the CDR3: TGTGCCAGCAGCGTAGGATGGGCCACGGATTCACCCCTCCACTTT.

The rearrangement joins TRBV5-1 to TRBJ2-2; 8 bases map to TRBD1. The CDR3 loop spans 13 amino acids. CDR1 and CDR2 (germline): SGHRS, YFSETQ. The V and J ends lost 3 bases and 6 bases, in that order; junction bases with no gene match: 1. This CDR3 reads CASSSQGAGELFF. CDR3 nucleotides: TGCGCCAGCAGCTCACAGGGGGCCGGGGAGCTGTTTTTT.

The V call is TRBV2, the J call TRBJ2-7; possibly TRBD1 for D (5 bases). This CDR3 region has 14 residues. V dropped 4 bases and J dropped 4 bases, with 14 bases sitting between them. Germline assignment: CDR1 SNHLY and CDR2 FYNNEI. CDR3 sequence: CASSGVWGAYEQYF. The CDR3 DNA reads as TGTGCCAGCAGTGGTGTGTGGGGCGCGTACGAGCAGTACTTC.

The J gene is TRBJ1-2, the V gene TRBV28, with TRBD1 matching over 10 bases. Germline loops: CDR1 MDHEN, CDR2 SYDVKM. This CDR3 has 18 residues. After removal of 1 base from V and 0 bases from J, the junction contained 8 bases not matched to a gene. This chain's CDR3 is CASSLFRRQGASNYGYTF. Written as DNA, the CDR3 is TGTGCCAGCAGTTTATTCAGGAGACAGGGGGCGTCTAACTATGGCTACACCTTC.

In its sample, this clone was seen a few times. The chain is built from TRBV5-1 and TRBJ1-1; no clear D. In germline, CDR1 is SGHRS, CDR2 YFSETQ. Between the trimmed V and J ends, which lost 4 bases and 2 bases, there was a span of 9 bases. This CDR3 region has 13 residues. CDR3 nucleotide sequence: TGCGCCAGCAGCATCGGGGTAAACACTGAAGCTTTCTTT. Its translation: CASSIGVNTEAFF.

The genes are TRBV5-1 and TRBJ1-1, with 7 nucleotides matching TRBD1. The J segment lost 3 bases and the V segment lost 4 bases, leaving 9 bases of the junction unmatched. Germline values: CDR1 SGHRS, CDR2 YFSETQ. CDR3 size: 15 residues. DNA for the CDR3: TGCGCCAGCAGCCCCCAACAGGGGCGTTACACTGAAGCTTTCTTT. Residues: CASSPQQGRYTEAFF.

In this sample, this clone turned up once. The chain employs TRBV28 and TRBJ1-2; TRBD1 aligns across 9 bases. From germline, CDR1 is MDHEN and CDR2 SYDVKM. J was trimmed by 5 bases and V by 3 bases; bases with no gene match: 10. CDR3 size: 16 residues. The CDR3 sequence: CASSFHHGQGRYGYTF. CDR3 nucleotides: TGTGCCAGCAGTTTCCACCATGGACAGGGGAGATATGGCTACACCTTC.

The V gene is TRBV5-5, the J gene TRBJ2-7; 12 bases agree with TRBD2. The CDR3 runs 18 residues. Germline CDR1 reads SGHKS; CDR2 reads YYEKEE (reference sequence). The trim removed 0 bases at V and 4 bases at J, leaving 11 bases unmatched. The CDR3 loop reads CASSLGLAGETTLYEQYF. CDR3 DNA: TGTGCCAGCAGCTTGGGACTAGCGGGAGAGACTACGCTATACGAGCAGTACTTC.

The rearrangement uses TRBV6-6 and TRBJ2-2; D is uncertain. The germline V gene has CDR1 MNHNY and CDR2 SVGAGI (reference sequence). This CDR3 contains 15 residues. The V gene lost 6 bases and the J gene lost 2 bases, with 13 bases spanning the gap. CDR3 nucleotides: TGTGCCAGCAGCCCCGGTCAGACTAACACCGGGGAGCTGTTTTTT. Encoded protein: CASSPGQTNTGELFF.

The V call is TRBV4-3, the J call TRBJ2-1, with TRBD2 matching 9 bases. This CDR3 region has 16 residues. The V and J ends lost 4 bases and 9 bases, in that order; junction bases with no gene match: 13. Germline V gives CDR1 LGHNA, CDR2 YSLEER. The CDR3 protein is CASSPGIAGAIGEQFF. CDR3 DNA: TGCGCCAGCAGCCCTGGCATAGCGGGGGCTATAGGTGAGCAGTTCTTC.

The chain has TRBV5-6 and TRBJ2-7; perhaps TRBD1 as D (6 bases). The CDR3 consists of 12 residues. Germline V CDR1 and CDR2: SGHDT, YYEEEE. Trimming stripped 2 bases from V and 12 bases from J, with 15 bases between. The CDR3 region is CASSLDRTGLYF. CDR3 bases: TGTGCCAGCAGCTTAGACAGGACTGGTTTGTACTTC.

V usage is TRBV2 and J usage is TRBJ1-2, with 7 bases aligning to TRBD1. The V segment lost 1 base and the J segment 4 bases; nucleotides outside the gene matches: 6. CDR1 and CDR2 (germline): SNHLY, FYNNEI. There are 15 residues in the CDR3. Here the CDR3 reads CASSEGSGGVYGYTF. DNA for the CDR3: TGTGCCAGCAGTGAAGGCTCAGGGGGTGTCTATGGCTACACCTTC.